What follows are 16 T cell receptor beta chains derived from one specimen sequenced in a study of CD8 T cells in cerebrospinal fluid in Alzheimer's disease. TCRdb reanalyzed the 10x single-cell sequencing reads, giving one entry per CDR3 protein sequence and no DNA. In total, the table holds over a thousand distinct CDR3 sequences. The specimen was cerebrospinal fluid. The receptor set was obtained from a human donor in good health.

Judged by frequency, this clonotype is medium-sized. The rearrangement links TRBV6-2 or TRBV6-3 to TRBJ2-5; TCRdb reports TRBD2, a call that lacks DNA to check it against. Per germline, CDR1 MNHEY and CDR2 SVGEGT. This CDR3 has 15 residues. This CDR3 reads CASSSGLAGGLAQYF.

This clonotype is classed as large (0.1 to 1%) by frequency. This chain links TRBV7-3 with TRBJ1-1. In germline, CDR1 is SGHTA, CDR2 FQGTGA. The CDR3 runs to 15 residues. CDR3 sequence reads: CASSSQGRLNTEAFF.

This clonotype shows up as large by frequency. The gene calls are TRBV2 and TRBJ2-4. The CDR3 spans 12 residues. Per germline, CDR1 SNHLY and CDR2 FYNNEI. CDR3 sequence reads: CASSEGSDIQYF.

Judged by frequency, this clonotype is medium-sized. The chain couples TRBV2 to TRBJ2-1; as DNA is missing, the TRBD1 call by TCRdb cannot be tested. Germline assignment: CDR1 SNHLY and CDR2 FYNNEI. CDR3 length equals 14 residues. The CDR3 reads CAGSGTPSYNEQFF.

Its frequency marks this clonotype as large. The J gene is TRBJ1-1, the V gene TRBV4-3; TCRdb gives TRBD1 as the D gene, but with no DNA this cannot be confirmed. This CDR3 region has 15 residues. Germline loops: CDR1 LGHNA, CDR2 YSLEER. The CDR3 protein is CASSQDQRGGTEAFF.

Considering frequency, this clonotype is medium-sized (0.01 to 0.1%). The J gene is TRBJ2-3, the V gene TRBV20-1; TCRdb calls TRBD2, which cannot be checked without DNA. This CDR3 has 17 residues. Germline V CDR1 and CDR2: DFQATT, SNEGSKA (reference sequence). The CDR3 here is CSASPWTSGGEGDTQYF.

This chain links TRBV9 with TRBJ1-3. CDR3 length equals 14 residues. Germline loops: CDR1 SGDLS, CDR2 YYNGEE. CDR3 sequence: CASSPLVSGNTIYF.

Measured by frequency, this clonotype is medium-sized. V usage is TRBV6-6 and J usage is TRBJ2-7; TCRdb lists TRBD1, though no DNA is available to test this call. The CDR3 runs 16 residues. Germline-derived CDR1 and CDR2 are MNHNY and SVGAGI (reference sequence). The CDR3 here is CASSQLSLDRAYEQYF.

The chain is built from TRBV19 and TRBJ1-2; TCRdb selects TRBD1, and the lack of DNA leaves this call unchecked. Germline assignment: CDR1 LNHDA and CDR2 SQIVND (reference sequence). The CDR3 sequence is 15 residues long. CDR3 amino acids: CASSITGDTNYGYTF.

Frequency places this clonotype as medium-sized. This chain's CDR3 is CSARDWGTSDEKLFF. J is TRBJ1-4 and V is TRBV20-1; as DNA is missing, the TRBD1 call by TCRdb cannot be tested. The CDR3 has 15 residues. CDR1 and CDR2 from the germline V gene are DFQATT and SNEGSKA (reference sequence).

Considering frequency, this clonotype is medium-sized. This rearrangement joins TRBV5-7 to TRBJ1-2; no DNA is available, so the TRBD1 call from TCRdb remains unchecked. TRBV5-7 is given ORF status, its function remaining uncertain. There are 18 residues in the CDR3. This chain's CDR3 is CASSFFPTGTALNYGYTF.

This clonotype is labeled medium-sized based on frequency. The CDR3 spells CASSQQENTEAFF. V gene TRBV11-3 combines with J gene TRBJ1-1; TCRdb indicates TRBD1, and absent DNA this call remains unverified. Germline CDR1 and CDR2: SGHNT and YENEEA. CDR3 length: 13 residues. The full variable domain, rest sourced from reference TRBV11-3 and TRBJ1-1, is EAGVVQSPRYKIIEKKQPVAFWCNPISGHNTLYWYLQNLGQGPELLIRYENEEAVDDSQLPKDRFSAERLKGVDSTLKIQPAELGDSAVYLCASSQQENTEAFFGQGTRLTVV.

Judged by frequency, this clonotype is medium-sized (0.01 to 0.1%). The chain couples TRBV6-5 to TRBJ1-2; with no DNA, the TCRdb D assignment of TRBD1 cannot be verified. CDR1 is MNHEY and CDR2 is SVGAGI in the germline V gene. This CDR3 is built from 15 residues. CDR3 residues: CASTEKGQGLYGYTF.

Its frequency marks this clonotype as medium-sized. The gene calls are TRBV2 and TRBJ2-5; the D call of TRBD1 rests on TCRdb alone, since no DNA is present to check it. The CDR3 is 15 amino acids. Per germline, CDR1 SNHLY and CDR2 FYNNEI. The CDR3 protein is CASRAQGAIEETQYF.

This clonotype registers medium-sized by frequency. The rearrangement uses TRBV29-1 and TRBJ2-3; absent DNA, TCRdb's TRBD2 call cannot be checked. Germline V gene data show CDR1 as SQVTM and CDR2 as ANQGSEA. The CDR3 consists of 12 residues. The CDR3 spells CSVEEAGDTQYF.

This clonotype is labeled large based on frequency. The chain joins TRBV12-3 or TRBV12-4 to TRBJ2-7; there is no DNA to check the TCRdb D call of TRBD1. The CDR3 has 13 residues. CDR3 in amino acids: CASTVTGSYEQYF.